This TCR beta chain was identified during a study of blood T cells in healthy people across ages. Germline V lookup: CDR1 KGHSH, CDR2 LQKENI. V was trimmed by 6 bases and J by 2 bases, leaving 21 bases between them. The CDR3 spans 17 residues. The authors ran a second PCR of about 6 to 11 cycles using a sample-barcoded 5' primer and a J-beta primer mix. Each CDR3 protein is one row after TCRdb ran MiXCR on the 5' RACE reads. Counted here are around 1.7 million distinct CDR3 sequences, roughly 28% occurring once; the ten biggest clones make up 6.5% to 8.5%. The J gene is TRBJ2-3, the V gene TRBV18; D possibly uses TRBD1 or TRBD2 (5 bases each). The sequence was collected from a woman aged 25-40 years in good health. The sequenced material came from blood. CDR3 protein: CASSPLGSQGATDTQYF. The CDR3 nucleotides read TGTGCCAGCTCGCCCCTCGGCTCGCAGGGAGCCACAGATACGCAGTATTTT. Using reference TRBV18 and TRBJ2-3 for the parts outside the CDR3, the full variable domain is NAGVMQNPRHLVRRRGQEARLRCSPMKGHSHVYWYRQLPEEGLKFMVYLQKENIIDESGMPKERFSAEFPKEGPSILRIQQVVRGDSAAYFCASSPLGSQGATDTQYFGPGTRLTVL.